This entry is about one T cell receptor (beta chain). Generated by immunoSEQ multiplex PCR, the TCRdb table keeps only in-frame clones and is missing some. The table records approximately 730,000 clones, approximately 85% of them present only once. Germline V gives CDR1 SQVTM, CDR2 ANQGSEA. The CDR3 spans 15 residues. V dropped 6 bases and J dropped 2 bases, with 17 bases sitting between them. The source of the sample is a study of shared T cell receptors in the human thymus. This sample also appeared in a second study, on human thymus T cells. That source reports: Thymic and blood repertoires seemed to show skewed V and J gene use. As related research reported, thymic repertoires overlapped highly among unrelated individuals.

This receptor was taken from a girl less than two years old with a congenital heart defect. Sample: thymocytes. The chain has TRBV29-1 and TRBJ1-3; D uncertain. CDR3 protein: CSVLDQSTAGNTIYF. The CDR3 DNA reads TGCAGCGTCCTAGACCAGTCCACGGCTGGAAACACCATATATTTT.